Included here is one TCR beta chain sequence, with context. This sample was included in a study of blood T cell repertoires in COVID-19. Sequencing was performed with immunoSEQ multiplex PCR; in TCRdb, only in-frame clones are kept and a portion is missing. The table lists 200,000 to 300,000 clones, about 79% of them singletons. Trimming removed 5 bases from V and 8 bases from J; junction bases left unmatched: 7. The germline V gene encodes CDR1 WSHSY and CDR2 SAAADI. This CDR3 contains 14 residues. Sample: peripheral blood. This TCR derives from a man between 40 and 49 years old who had recovered from COVID-19. The chain uses TRBV10-2 and TRBJ1-2; TRBD1 matches 11 bases. CDR3 coding DNA: TGCGCCAGCAGTACCGGACAGGGGGCATGGGGCTACACCTTC. It codes for CASSTGQGAWGYTF.